The present T cell receptor (beta chain) was sequenced within a study of shared clonotypes between healthy human individuals. The protocol was immunoSEQ multiplex PCR, while the TCRdb copy is restricted to in-frame clones and leaves out a portion. This table holds about half a million clones, 81% found once. The CDR3 is 15 amino acids. The junction had 4 bases not matched to a gene; V was cut back by 6 bases and J by 3 bases. Germline lookup yields CDR1 SNHLY and CDR2 FYNNEI. The chain has TRBV2 and TRBJ2-1; the match to TRBD2 covers 11 bases. The sequence derives from a woman aged 40 to 49 in good health. Some clones in this sample may be carry-over from other donors' samples. Material for sequencing was PBMCs. CDR3 sequence: CASRGTSGSYNEQFF. CDR3 bases: TGTGCCAGCAGGGGAACTAGCGGGAGCTACAATGAGCAGTTCTTC.